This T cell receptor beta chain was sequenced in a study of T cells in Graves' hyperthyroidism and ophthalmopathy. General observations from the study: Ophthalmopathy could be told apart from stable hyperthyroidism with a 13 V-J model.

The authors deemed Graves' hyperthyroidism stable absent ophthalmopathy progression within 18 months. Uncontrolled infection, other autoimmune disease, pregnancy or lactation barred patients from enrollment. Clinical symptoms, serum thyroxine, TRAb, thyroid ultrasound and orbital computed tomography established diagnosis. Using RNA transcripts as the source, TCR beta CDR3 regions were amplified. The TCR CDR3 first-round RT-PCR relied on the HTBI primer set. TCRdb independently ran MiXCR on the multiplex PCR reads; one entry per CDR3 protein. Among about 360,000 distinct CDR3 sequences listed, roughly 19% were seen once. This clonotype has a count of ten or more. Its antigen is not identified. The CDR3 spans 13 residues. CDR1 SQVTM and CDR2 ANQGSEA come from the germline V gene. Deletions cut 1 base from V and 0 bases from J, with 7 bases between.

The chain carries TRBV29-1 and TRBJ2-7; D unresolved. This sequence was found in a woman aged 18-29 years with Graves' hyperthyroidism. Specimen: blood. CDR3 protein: CSVEVGNSYEQYF. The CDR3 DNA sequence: TGCAGCGTTGAAGTCGGCAACTCCTACGAGCAGTACTTC.